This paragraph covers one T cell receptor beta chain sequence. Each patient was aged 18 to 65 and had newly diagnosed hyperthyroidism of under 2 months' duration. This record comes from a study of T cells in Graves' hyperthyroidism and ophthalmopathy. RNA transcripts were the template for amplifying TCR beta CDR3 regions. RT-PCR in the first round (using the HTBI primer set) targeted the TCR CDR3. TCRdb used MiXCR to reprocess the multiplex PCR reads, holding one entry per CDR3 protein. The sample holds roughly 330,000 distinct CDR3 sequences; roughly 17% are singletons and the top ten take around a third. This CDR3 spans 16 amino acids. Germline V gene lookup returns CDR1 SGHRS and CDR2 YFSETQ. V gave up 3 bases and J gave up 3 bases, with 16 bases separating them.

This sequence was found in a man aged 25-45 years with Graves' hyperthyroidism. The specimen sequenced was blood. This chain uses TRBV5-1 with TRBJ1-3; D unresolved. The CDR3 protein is CASSSQSAARGNTIYF. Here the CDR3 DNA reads TGCGCCAGCAGCTCCCAGTCGGCGGCGCGTGGAAACACCATATATTTT.